This TCR beta chain was identified in a study of T cells and Merkel cell carcinoma outcomes. Findings and limits, study-wide: Reportedly, T-cell repertoire with density predicts Merkel cell carcinoma outcomes.

This CDR3 has 14 residues. CDR1 LNHNV and CDR2 YYDKDF come from the germline V gene (reference sequence). Trimming removed 0 bases at V and 3 bases at J, with 5 bases between. Data came from immunoSEQ multiplex PCR; TCRdb stores just in-frame clones and leaves some out. The sample records some 16,000 clones, roughly 79% being singletons. The count of this clone is one. Its antigen is still unknown. The sequencing sample was made of tumor tissue from Merkel cell carcinoma. The clonotype originates from a human donor with Merkel cell carcinoma. V is TRBV15 and J is TRBJ2-2; D uncertain. Here the CDR3 DNA reads TGTGCCACCAGCAGAGATCTGGACACCGGGGAGCTGTTTTTT. Protein sequence: CATSRDLDTGELFF.